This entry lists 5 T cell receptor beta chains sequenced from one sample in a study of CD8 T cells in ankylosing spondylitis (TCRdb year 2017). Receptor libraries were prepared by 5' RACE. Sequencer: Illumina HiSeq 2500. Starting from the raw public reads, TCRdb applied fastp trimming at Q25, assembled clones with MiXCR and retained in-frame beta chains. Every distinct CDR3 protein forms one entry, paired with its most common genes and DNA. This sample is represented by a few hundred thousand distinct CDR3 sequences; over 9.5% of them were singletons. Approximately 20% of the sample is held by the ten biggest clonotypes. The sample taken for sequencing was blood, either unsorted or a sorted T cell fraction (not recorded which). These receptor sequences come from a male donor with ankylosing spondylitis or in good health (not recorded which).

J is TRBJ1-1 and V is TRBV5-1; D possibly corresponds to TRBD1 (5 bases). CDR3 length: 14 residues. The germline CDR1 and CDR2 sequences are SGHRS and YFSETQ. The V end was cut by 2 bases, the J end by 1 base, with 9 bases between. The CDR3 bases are TGCGCCAGCAGCTTCAGACAGACGAACACTGAAGCTTTCTTT. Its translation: CASSFRQTNTEAFF.

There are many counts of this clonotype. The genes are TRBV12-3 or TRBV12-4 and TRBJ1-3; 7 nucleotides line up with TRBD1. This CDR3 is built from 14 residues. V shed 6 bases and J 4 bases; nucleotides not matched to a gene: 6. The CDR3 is CASSSGTVGNTIYF. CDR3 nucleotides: TGTGCCAGCAGCTCCGGGACAGTCGGAAACACCATATATTTT.

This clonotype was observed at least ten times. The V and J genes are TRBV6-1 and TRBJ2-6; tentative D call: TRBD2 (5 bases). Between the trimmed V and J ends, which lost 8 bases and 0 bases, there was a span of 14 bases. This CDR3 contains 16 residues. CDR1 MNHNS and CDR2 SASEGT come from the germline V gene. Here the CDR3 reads CASGGPQLSGANVLTF. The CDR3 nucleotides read TGTGCCAGCGGAGGACCACAGCTCTCTGGGGCCAACGTCCTGACTTTC.

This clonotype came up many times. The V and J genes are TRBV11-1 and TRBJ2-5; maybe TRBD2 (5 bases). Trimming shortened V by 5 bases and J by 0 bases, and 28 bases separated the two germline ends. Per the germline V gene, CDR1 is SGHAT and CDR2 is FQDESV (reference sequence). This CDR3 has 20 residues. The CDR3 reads CASSATWAKIGAAYQETQYF. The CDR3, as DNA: TGTGCCAGCAGCGCCACCTGGGCGAAGATAGGAGCGGCTTACCAAGAGACCCAGTACTTC.

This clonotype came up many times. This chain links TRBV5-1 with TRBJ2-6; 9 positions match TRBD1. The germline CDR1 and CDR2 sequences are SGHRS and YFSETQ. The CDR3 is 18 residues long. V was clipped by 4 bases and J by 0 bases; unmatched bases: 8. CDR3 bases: TGCGCCAGCAGCATTGGGACAGGGAAAAGCTCTGGGGCCAACGTCCTGACTTTC. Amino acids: CASSIGTGKSSGANVLTF.